These T cell receptor beta chains were read from a single sample in a study of control samples from healthy donors and cancer patients. The protocol was immunoSEQ multiplex PCR, while the TCRdb copy is restricted to in-frame clones and leaves out a portion. Of some 70,000 clones detected, 83% appear once; the ten largest clones hold roughly 14%. The specimen was blood. The receptors here all came from a man in his sixties in good health. CDR3s include the opening cysteine and the closing phenylalanine or tryptophan. A D gene is named only where the DNA matches it firmly. The size field is filled for only some rows; it gives once, few, many or a size class.

J gene,clone size,V gene,CDR3 length,D gene,CDR3 protein,CDR3 DNA
TRBJ1-4,-,TRBV15,15,-,CATSRATGSNEKLFF,TGTGCCACCAGCAGAGCAACAGGGTCTAATGAAAAACTGTTTTTT
TRBJ1-5,once,TRBV29-1,14,TRBD1,CSVGGQGSNQPQHF,TGCAGCGTTGGGGGACAGGGAAGCAATCAGCCCCAGCATTTT
TRBJ1-1,-,TRBV7-9,15,-,CATSPNLGHNTEAFF,TGTGCCACCTCGCCCAACCTGGGACATAACACTGAAGCTTTCTTT
TRBJ1-6,-,TRBV6-5,15,-,CASSRGWGDNSPLHF,TGTGCCAGCAGTAGGGGATGGGGGGATAATTCACCCCTCCACTTT
TRBJ2-7,few,TRBV6-6,12,-,CASAGFSYEQYF,TGTGCCAGCGCAGGGTTCTCCTACGAGCAGTACTTC
TRBJ1-5,-,TRBV6-6,15,TRBD1,CASSPMDRSNQPQHF,TGTGCCAGCAGTCCAATGGACAGGAGCAATCAGCCCCAGCATTTT
TRBJ1-1,-,TRBV6-2/TRBV6-3,12,-,CASSRGYTEAFF,TGTGCCAGCAGTCGAGGTTACACTGAAGCTTTCTTT
TRBJ1-1,-,TRBV18,13,-,CASSPPGSTEAFF,TGTGCCAGCTCACCACCAGGGAGCACTGAAGCTTTCTTT
TRBJ2-1,-,TRBV2,13,-,CASSLNVYNEQFF,TGTGCCAGCAGTTTGAATGTCTACAATGAGCAGTTCTTC
TRBJ1-5,-,TRBV14,15,TRBD1,CASSRGQGANQPQHF,TGTGCCAGCAGCCGGGGACAGGGCGCTAATCAGCCCCAGCATTTT
TRBJ1-3,few,TRBV5-4,15,-,CASSLEGVQGNTIYF,TGTGCCAGCAGCTTGGAAGGGGTACAGGGAAACACCATATATTTT
TRBJ1-3,-,TRBV5-4,16,-,CASSFGLVTSGNTIYF,TGTGCCAGCAGCTTTGGGTTGGTGACTTCAGGAAACACCATATATTTT
TRBJ2-1,-,TRBV6-4,15,-,CASRASQSSYNEQFF,TGTGCCAGCAGAGCCAGCCAGAGCTCCTACAATGAGCAGTTCTTC
TRBJ2-7,few,TRBV7-7,13,-,CASSRGTAYEQYF,TGTGCCAGCAGCCGCGGGACAGCCTACGAGCAGTACTTC
TRBJ2-3,-,TRBV6-5,12,-,CASRVQGDTQYF,TGTGCCAGCAGAGTTCAGGGGGATACGCAGTATTTT
TRBJ1-5,-,TRBV6-5,14,TRBD1,CASGQGRGNQPQHF,TGTGCCAGCGGACAGGGTAGGGGCAATCAGCCCCAGCATTTT
TRBJ1-1,-,TRBV29-1,14,TRBD1,CSVDGGQGYTEAFF,TGCAGCGTTGATGGGGGACAGGGATACACTGAAGCTTTCTTT
TRBJ1-2,-,TRBV6-5,12,-,CASNRVGGGYTF,TGTGCCAGCAATCGCGTTGGGGGGGGCTACACCTTC
TRBJ2-5,-,TRBV5-1,14,-,CASSFSLSEETQYF,TGCGCCAGCAGCTTTAGTCTATCCGAAGAGACCCAGTACTTC
TRBJ2-7,-,TRBV4-1,14,-,CASGSDGTSYEQYF,TGCGCCAGCGGCTCGGACGGAACCTCCTACGAGCAGTACTTC
TRBJ2-1,once,TRBV11-2,15,TRBD2,CASSLGVGGRNEQFF,TGTGCCAGCAGTCTCGGGGTGGGCGGGAGAAATGAGCAGTTCTTC
TRBJ2-2,-,TRBV18,16,-,CASSPLARGFSGELFF,TGTGCCAGCTCACCACTTGCCAGGGGTTTCTCCGGGGAGCTGTTTTTT
TRBJ2-3,-,TRBV19,16,-,CASSKQPGHSTDTQYF,TGTGCCAGTAGTAAACAACCGGGACACTCCACAGATACGCAGTATTTT
TRBJ2-7,-,TRBV5-8,15,TRBD2,CASSLAWTSGNEQYF,TGTGCCAGCAGCTTGGCTTGGACTAGCGGGAACGAGCAGTACTTC
TRBJ2-1,-,TRBV9,15,-,CASSVVGNSYNEQFF,TGTGCCAGCAGCGTAGTCGGGAACTCCTACAATGAGCAGTTCTTC
TRBJ2-5,-,TRBV6-5,15,-,CASSKPTENEETQYF,TGTGCCAGCAGTAAGCCGACAGAGAACGAAGAGACCCAGTACTTC
TRBJ2-1,-,TRBV4-3,15,-,CASSQDTGRGNEQFF,TGCGCCAGCAGCCAAGATACAGGGAGGGGGAATGAGCAGTTCTTC